Listed below are T cell receptor beta chains from one sample, sequenced in a study of vaccination effects on CD4 cells after COVID-19. The antigens of these receptors remain unknown. The data were produced by immunoSEQ multiplex PCR, yet TCRdb's version contains in-frame clones alone and is incomplete. The table includes tens of thousands of clones, more than 70% detected once. Sequencing was performed on CD4+ T cells from PBMCs cultured with HCoV-OC43 spike peptides, taken before COVID-19 vaccination. These receptors all stem from a human donor who received a COVID-19 vaccine. The CDR3 runs from the conserved cysteine through the conserved F or W. The order of the fields is CDR3 protein, CDR3 DNA, clone size, CDR3 length, J gene, V gene, D gene. D genes are given only for firm matches. Expanded clones get a size class; other rows say once, few or many, or leave the size out.

CDR3aa: CASSEGPRGTQYF; CDR3nt: TGTGCCAGCAGTGAGGGCCCTCGAGGGACCCAGTACTTC; abundance: -; len: 13; j_gene: TRBJ2-5; v_gene: TRBV6-1; d_gene: -
CDR3aa: CASSRRATQPSGNTIYF; CDR3nt: TGTGCCAGTAGTAGAAGGGCAACACAGCCCTCTGGAAACACCATATATTTT; abundance: few; len: 17; j_gene: TRBJ1-3; v_gene: TRBV19; d_gene: -
CDR3aa: CASSLETGNTIYF; CDR3nt: TGTGCCAGCAGCTTAGAAACTGGAAACACCATATATTTT; abundance: few; len: 13; j_gene: TRBJ1-3; v_gene: TRBV11-2; d_gene: -
CDR3aa: CASSLGRSPLHF; CDR3nt: TGTGCCAGCAGTTTGGGGCGGTCACCCCTCCACTTT; abundance: few; len: 12; j_gene: TRBJ1-6; v_gene: TRBV27; d_gene: -
CDR3aa: CASSKGGPRDSVTDTQYF; CDR3nt: TGTGCCAGCAGCAAAGGGGGACCCCGGGACAGCGTCACAGATACGCAGTATTTT; abundance: -; len: 18; j_gene: TRBJ2-3; v_gene: TRBV21-1; d_gene: -
CDR3aa: CASSLGARNGHNEKLFF; CDR3nt: TGTGCCAGCAGCTTAGGAGCCAGAAATGGGCATAATGAAAAACTGTTTTTT; abundance: -; len: 17; j_gene: TRBJ1-4; v_gene: TRBV7-9; d_gene: -
CDR3aa: CASSLVPIQQFF; CDR3nt: TGTGCCAGCAGCTTAGTTCCCATACAGCAGTTCTTC; abundance: -; len: 12; j_gene: TRBJ2-1; v_gene: TRBV11-3; d_gene: -
CDR3aa: CATRAGTGSNQPQHF; CDR3nt: TGTGCCACCAGGGCCGGGACAGGGAGCAATCAGCCCCAGCATTTT; abundance: -; len: 15; j_gene: TRBJ1-5; v_gene: TRBV24-1; d_gene: TRBD1
CDR3aa: CASSYSGTGGQREQYF; CDR3nt: TGTGCCAGCAGTTACTCGGGGACAGGGGGCCAACGCGAGCAGTACTTC; abundance: -; len: 16; j_gene: TRBJ2-7; v_gene: TRBV6-5; d_gene: TRBD1
CDR3aa: CASPGRETQYF; CDR3nt: TGTGCCAGCCCGGGAAGGGAGACCCAGTACTTC; abundance: -; len: 11; j_gene: TRBJ2-5; v_gene: TRBV27; d_gene: -
CDR3aa: CASMTGAMNTEAFF; CDR3nt: TGTGCCAGCATGACAGGTGCTATGAACACTGAAGCTTTCTTT; abundance: -; len: 14; j_gene: TRBJ1-1; v_gene: TRBV6-5; d_gene: -
CDR3aa: CASSQDQAGEMRVEQFF; CDR3nt: TGTGCCAGCAGCCAGGATCAAGCGGGAGAAATGAGGGTTGAGCAGTTCTTC; abundance: -; len: 17; j_gene: TRBJ2-1; v_gene: TRBV4-2; d_gene: TRBD2
CDR3aa: CASSLHYEQYF; CDR3nt: TGTGCCAGCAGTTTACACTACGAGCAGTACTTC; abundance: many; len: 11; j_gene: TRBJ2-7; v_gene: TRBV12-3/TRBV12-4; d_gene: -
CDR3aa: CASSQFGKVGEAFF; CDR3nt: TGCGCCAGCAGTCAATTCGGGAAGGTTGGTGAAGCTTTCTTT; abundance: few; len: 14; j_gene: TRBJ1-1; v_gene: TRBV23-1; d_gene: -
CDR3aa: CASGLDYRGKSNTEAFF; CDR3nt: TGTGCTAGTGGTTTGGATTATCGAGGTAAGTCGAACACTGAAGCTTTCTTT; abundance: -; len: 17; j_gene: TRBJ1-1; v_gene: TRBV12-5; d_gene: -
CDR3aa: CASSPGGAYGEQYF; CDR3nt: TGCGCCAGCAGCCCAGGGGGTGCATACGGTGAGCAGTACTTC; abundance: -; len: 14; j_gene: TRBJ2-7; v_gene: TRBV5-1; d_gene: TRBD1
CDR3aa: CASSKSFQTEAFF; CDR3nt: TGTGCCAGCAGCAAATCCTTCCAAACTGAAGCTTTCTTT; abundance: -; len: 13; j_gene: TRBJ1-1; v_gene: TRBV7-2; d_gene: -
CDR3aa: CASSEGRYSNQPQHF; CDR3nt: TGTGCCAGCAGTGAGGGGAGATATAGCAATCAGCCCCAGCATTTT; abundance: few; len: 15; j_gene: TRBJ1-5; v_gene: TRBV28; d_gene: -
CDR3aa: CASSKRGGLGRGTDTQYF; CDR3nt: TGTGCCAGCAGCAAGCGGGGGGGACTAGGACGGGGCACAGATACGCAGTATTTT; abundance: once; len: 18; j_gene: TRBJ2-3; v_gene: TRBV21-1; d_gene: -
CDR3aa: CASSPNYGYTF; CDR3nt: TGTGCCAGCAGCCCTAACTATGGCTACACCTTC; abundance: -; len: 11; j_gene: TRBJ1-2; v_gene: TRBV28; d_gene: -
CDR3aa: CASSFTGAGEQYF; CDR3nt: TGTGCCAGCAGTTTTACAGGAGCCGGGGAGCAGTACTTC; abundance: -; len: 13; j_gene: TRBJ2-7; v_gene: TRBV11-2; d_gene: -
CDR3aa: CASKADTNYGYTF; CDR3nt: TGTGCCAGTAAGGCGGATACTAACTATGGCTACACCTTC; abundance: few; len: 13; j_gene: TRBJ1-2; v_gene: TRBV19; d_gene: -
CDR3aa: CASSEGGARFGIEQFF; CDR3nt: TGTGCCAGCAGTGAAGGGGGGGCGCGGTTCGGTATTGAGCAGTTCTTC; abundance: once; len: 16; j_gene: TRBJ2-1; v_gene: TRBV25-1; d_gene: -
CDR3aa: CASSPRGLGNTEAFF; CDR3nt: TGTGCCAGCTCACCCAGGGGTTTAGGGAACACTGAAGCTTTCTTT; abundance: -; len: 15; j_gene: TRBJ1-1; v_gene: TRBV18; d_gene: -
CDR3aa: CAISSGRNTEAFF; CDR3nt: TGTGCCATCAGTAGCGGTAGGAACACTGAAGCTTTCTTT; abundance: -; len: 13; j_gene: TRBJ1-1; v_gene: TRBV10-3; d_gene: -
CDR3aa: CASSIIDGRTSGANVLTF; CDR3nt: TGTGCCAGTAGTATAATAGACGGGAGAACCTCTGGGGCCAACGTCCTGACTTTC; abundance: few; len: 18; j_gene: TRBJ2-6; v_gene: TRBV19; d_gene: -
CDR3aa: CASSSGTSGRAPGELFF; CDR3nt: TGTGCCAGCAGCTCCGGAACTAGCGGGAGGGCCCCCGGGGAGCTGTTTTTT; abundance: -; len: 17; j_gene: TRBJ2-2; v_gene: TRBV5-4; d_gene: TRBD2